The TCR beta chain under discussion was sequenced for a study of blood T cell repertoires in COVID-19. About the study: Italy, Spain and the United States were the sources of the convalescent and acute COVID-19 samples. Sample material is recorded as cDNA or gDNA derived from T cells, B-cell-depleted T cells, or PBMCs.

The CDR3 length is 15 residues. The ends were cut back, 4 bases at V and 5 bases at J, with 17 bases in the middle. CDR1 and CDR2 from the germline V gene are SGHAT and FQNNGV. Original handling: The authors estimated nucleated cell counts from reference gene primer amplification. Data came from immunoSEQ multiplex PCR; TCRdb stores just in-frame clones and leaves some out. From that table come the V and J calls and clone size; the DNA was used to work out D and trimming. The data contain under 300,000 clones, over 75% of them seen just once; the ten biggest clones take up more than 10%. This chain connects TRBV11-2 to TRBJ2-5; possibly TRBD2 for D (5 bases). The clonotype was recovered from a human donor in a cohort sampled during active COVID-19. Sequenced sample: peripheral blood. CDR3 protein: CASSYSDPGYETQYF. CDR3 DNA sequence: TGTGCCAGCAGCTATTCAGACCCGGGATATGAGACCCAGTACTTC.